The T cell receptor (beta chain) under discussion was sequenced for a study of T-cell memory formation after mild COVID-19. Study observations and caveats: Certain responding clones were present in pre-infection memory, suggesting participation of cross-reactive memory. Later expanders leaned CD4+, whereas day 15 to 85 contracting clones were balanced CD4/CD8.

A remark on this clonotype: The antigen remains undetermined.

5'RACE primed at constant segments yielded TCR alpha and TCR beta cDNA libraries bearing sample barcodes and UMIs. TCRdb ran MiXCR on the 5' RACE reads and lists one entry per CDR3 protein. The table records approximately 250,000 distinct CDR3 sequences, around 16% of them present only once. V lost 2 bases to trimming and J lost 7 bases, with 12 bases between them. Germline-derived CDR1 and CDR2 are SGHVS and FNYEAQ. This CDR3 comprises 13 residues. This chain joins TRBV7-6 and TRBJ2-7; D is possibly TRBD1 (5 bases). Material: PBMCs or a T cell subset sorted from them (not recorded which). The TCR originated in a man aged 18 to 35 who had mild COVID-19 (a few samples of this study predate the infection). Cell type and time point are not known. CDR3 region: CASSLSRAEEQYF. In DNA form, the CDR3 reads TGTGCCAGCAGCTTATCCAGGGCGGAAGAGCAGTACTTC.